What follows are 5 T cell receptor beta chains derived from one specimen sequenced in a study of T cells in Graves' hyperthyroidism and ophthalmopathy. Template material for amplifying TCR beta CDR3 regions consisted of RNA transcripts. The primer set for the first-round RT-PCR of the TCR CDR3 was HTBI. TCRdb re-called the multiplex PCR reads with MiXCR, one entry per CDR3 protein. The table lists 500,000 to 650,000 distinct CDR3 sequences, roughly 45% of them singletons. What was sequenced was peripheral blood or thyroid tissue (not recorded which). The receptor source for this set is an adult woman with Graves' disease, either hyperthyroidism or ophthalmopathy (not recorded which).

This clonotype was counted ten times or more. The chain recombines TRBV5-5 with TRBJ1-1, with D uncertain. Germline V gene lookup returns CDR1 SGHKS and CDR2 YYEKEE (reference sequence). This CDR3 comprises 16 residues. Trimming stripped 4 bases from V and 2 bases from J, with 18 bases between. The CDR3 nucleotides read TGTGCCAGCAGCCGTGCGGCAGGAGCTTTAAACACTGAAGCTTTCTTT. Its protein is CASSRAAGALNTEAFF.

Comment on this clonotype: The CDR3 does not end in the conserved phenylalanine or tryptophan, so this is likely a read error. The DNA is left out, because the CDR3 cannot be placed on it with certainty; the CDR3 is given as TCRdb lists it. CDR3 residues: CASSPQGQG. This chain connects TRBV7-9 to TRBJ1-2; the table assigns TRBD1, which was not confirmed against the DNA. Germline V CDR1 and CDR2: SEHNR, FQNEAQ (reference sequence). The CDR3 contains 9 residues when both ends are counted.

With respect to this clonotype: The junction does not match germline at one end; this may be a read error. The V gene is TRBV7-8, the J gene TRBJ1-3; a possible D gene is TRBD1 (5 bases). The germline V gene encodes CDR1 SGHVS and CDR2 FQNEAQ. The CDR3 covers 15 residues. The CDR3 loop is CASSLVGGYGYTIYF. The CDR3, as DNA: TGCGCCAGCAGCTTAGTCGGGGGGTACGGCTACACCATATATTTT.

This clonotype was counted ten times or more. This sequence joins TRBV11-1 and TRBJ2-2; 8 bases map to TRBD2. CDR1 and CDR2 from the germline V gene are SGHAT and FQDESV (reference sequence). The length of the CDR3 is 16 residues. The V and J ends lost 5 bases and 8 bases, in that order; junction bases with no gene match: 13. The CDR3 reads CASSPALAAQGGELFF. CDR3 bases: TGTGCCAGCAGCCCAGCACTAGCGGCCCAAGGAGGGGAGCTGTTTTTT.

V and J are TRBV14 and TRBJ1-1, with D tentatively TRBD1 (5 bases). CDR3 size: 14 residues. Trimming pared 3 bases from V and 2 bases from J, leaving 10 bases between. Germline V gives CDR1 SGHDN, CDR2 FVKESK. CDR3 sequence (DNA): TGTGCCAGCAGCCAGTGGGGGTCCAACACTGAAGCTTTCTTT. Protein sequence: CASSQWGSNTEAFF.